This T cell receptor beta chain was sequenced for a study of cytotoxic CD8 clonotypes in ibrutinib-treated CLL. Study-level information: Patients attained about 24 partial and 2 complete responses; at median around 63 months, 14 remained remitted while around twelve progressed. Study observations and caveats: Public clonotypes, rarely seen, contracted or held steady on treatment.

Deep sequencing aimed at 1 in 200,000 to 1 in 1 million T cells' resolution. Libraries were prepared by immunoSEQ multiplex PCR; TCRdb keeps only in-frame clonotypes and omits some of them. The sample has roughly 170,000 clones, about 80% seen once. Germline CDR1 reads SGHTA; CDR2 reads FQGNSA. This CDR3 region has 14 residues. The V segment lost 6 bases and the J segment 6 bases; nucleotides outside the gene matches: 11. Concerning this clone itself: Antigen specificity is unknown.

The material sequenced was PBMCs, taken after 24 months of ibrutinib treatment. This rearrangement joins TRBV7-2 to TRBJ2-7; TRBD1 agrees at 7 bases. The sequence came from a human donor with chronic lymphocytic leukemia. The CDR3 coding sequence is TGTGCCAGCAGAGGCCAAGCCGACAGGGCCGAGCAGTACTTC. Translating it yields CASRGQADRAEQYF.